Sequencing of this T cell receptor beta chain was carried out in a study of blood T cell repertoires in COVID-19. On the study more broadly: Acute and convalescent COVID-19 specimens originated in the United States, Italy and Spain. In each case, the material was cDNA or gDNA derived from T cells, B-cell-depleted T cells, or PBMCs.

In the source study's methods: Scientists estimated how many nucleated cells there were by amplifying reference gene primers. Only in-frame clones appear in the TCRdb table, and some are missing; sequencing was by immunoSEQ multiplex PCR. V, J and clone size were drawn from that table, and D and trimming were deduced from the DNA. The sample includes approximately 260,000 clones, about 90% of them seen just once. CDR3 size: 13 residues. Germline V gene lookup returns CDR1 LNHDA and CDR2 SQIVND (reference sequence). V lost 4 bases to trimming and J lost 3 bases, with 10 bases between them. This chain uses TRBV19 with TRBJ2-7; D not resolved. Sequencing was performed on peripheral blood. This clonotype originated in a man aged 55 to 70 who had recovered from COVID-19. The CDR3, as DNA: TGTGCCAGTAGTACCCTCCCCGGCTACGAGCAGTACTTC. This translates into CASSTLPGYEQYF.